These 25 T cell receptor beta chains originate from one sample sequenced in a study of cytomegalovirus exposure and HLA in healthy donors (dated by TCRdb to about 2017). The library was made by the immunoSEQ multiplex PCR assay. A mixture of 60 forward primers for TCR Vbeta segments and 13 reverse primers for TCR Jbeta segments was used in the multiplex PCR. Held by TCRdb, this immuneACCESS table contains in-frame sequences only and omits some clones. Under half of the omission traces to an unresolved V gene where checked; the cause of the rest is unknown. The sample includes 100,000 to 150,000 clones, with approximately 80% observed a single time. The top ten clonotypes cover around 10% of the sample. Sample: PBMCs. The receptors originated from a male donor in good health and CMV-seropositive.

The gene calls are TRBV19 and TRBJ1-1; maybe TRBD1 (5 bases). Germline lookup yields CDR1 LNHDA and CDR2 SQIVND (reference sequence). This CDR3 region has 13 residues. Between the trimmed V and J ends, which lost 7 bases and 8 bases, there was a span of 17 bases. CDR3 in amino acids: CASIGVQGREAFF. As DNA, the CDR3 is TGTGCCAGTATAGGGGTTCAGGGCCGAGAAGCTTTCTTT.

CDR3 sequence (DNA): TGTGCCTGGCCATCTGGAAACACCATATATTTT. Its translation is CAWPSGNTIYF. This chain connects TRBV30 to TRBJ1-3; no definite D call. Between the trimmed V and J ends, which lost 5 bases and 1 base, there was a span of 3 bases. CDR1 GTSNPN and CDR2 SVGIG come from the germline V gene (reference sequence). The CDR3 totals 11 residues.

The chain employs TRBV11-2 and TRBJ2-7, with D possibly matching TRBD1 (6 bases). The CDR3 contains 13 residues. The ends were cut back, 3 bases at V and 2 bases at J, with 8 bases in the middle. Germline assignment: CDR1 SGHAT and CDR2 FQNNGV. CDR3 nucleotide sequence: TGTGCCAGCAGCTTCGGGACAACCTACGAGCAGTACTTC. Its protein product is CASSFGTTYEQYF.

The rearrangement links TRBV7-9 to TRBJ2-2, with TRBD2 matching 11 bases. Trimming removed 1 base from V and 6 bases from J; junction bases left unmatched: 7. CDR3 length: 17 amino acids. The germline V gene encodes CDR1 SEHNR and CDR2 FQNEAQ (reference sequence). This chain's CDR3 is CASSLGALAGESGELFF. CDR3 bases: TGTGCCAGCAGCTTAGGTGCACTAGCGGGAGAGTCCGGGGAGCTGTTTTTT.

V gene TRBV27 combines with J gene TRBJ2-6; D is unresolved. This CDR3 is 13 amino acids long. Germline CDR1 reads MNHEY; CDR2 reads SMNVEV (reference sequence). V lost 7 bases and J 2 bases, leaving 6 bases between the germline ends. Here the CDR3 reads CASTPAGANVLTF. In DNA, the CDR3 is TGTGCCAGCACCCCGGCTGGGGCCAACGTCCTGACTTTC. The full variable domain, its missing parts supplied by reference TRBV27 and TRBJ2-6, is EAQVTQNPRYLITVTGKKLTVTCSQNMNHEYMSWYRQDPGLGLRQIYYSMNVEVTDKGDVPEGYKVSRKEKRNFPLILESPSPNQTSLYFCASTPAGANVLTFGAGSRLTVL.

The CDR3 DNA reads TGTGCCAGTAGTCTTACCTCAGGGGATACGCAGTATTTT. This codes for CASSLTSGDTQYF. V usage is TRBV19 and J usage is TRBJ2-3, with D possibly being TRBD1 (5 bases). V lost 5 bases to trimming and J lost 6 bases, with 12 bases between them. This CDR3 is built from 13 residues. Looked up from germline, CDR1 is LNHDA and CDR2 is SQIVND (reference sequence). The complete variable domain, with remaining parts taken from reference TRBV19 and TRBJ2-3, reads DGGITQSPKYLFRKEGQNVTLSCEQNLNHDAMYWYRQDPGQGLRLIYYSQIVNDFQKGDIAEGYSVSREKKESFPLTVTSAQKNPTAFYLCASSLTSGDTQYFGPGTRLTVL.

A single count supports this clone. The rearrangement uses TRBV5-4 and TRBJ2-3; D is perhaps TRBD2 (6 bases). V lost 0 bases, J lost 7 bases, and 15 bases lay in between. Germline V gives CDR1 SGHNT, CDR2 YYREEE (reference sequence). The CDR3 is made up of 15 amino acids. CDR3 residues: CASSLVSSGSHTQYF. Here the CDR3 DNA reads TGTGCCAGCAGCTTGGTGTCCAGCGGGTCCCATACGCAGTATTTT. The variable domain in full, with the rest retrieved from reference TRBV5-4 and TRBJ2-3, is ETGVTQSPTHLIKTRGQQVTLRCSSQSGHNTVSWYQQALGQGPQFIFQYYREEENGRGNFPPRFSGLQFPNYSSELNVNALELDDSALYLCASSLVSSGSHTQYFGPGTRLTVL.

This clone was seen a few times. V is TRBV19 and J is TRBJ2-2, with TRBD1 identical over 7 bases. The CDR3 has 15 residues. The junction had 7 bases not matched to a gene; V was cut back by 3 bases and J by 6 bases. CDR1 is LNHDA, CDR2 SQIVND, per germline (reference sequence). CDR3 bases: TGTGCCAGTAGTATTACAGGGGTGCAGGCCGGGGAGCTGTTTTTT. It encodes CASSITGVQAGELFF.

This clone turned up a few times. The J gene is TRBJ1-5, the V gene TRBV10-3, with a weak D call TRBD1 (6 bases). The CDR3 is made up of 15 amino acids. Trimming shortened V by 4 bases and J by 5 bases, and 15 bases separated the two germline ends. Germline CDR1 and CDR2: ENHRY and SYGVKD. CDR3 sequence (DNA): TGTGCCATCAGTGGGGGGCCGAAAGGGGATCAGCCCCAGCATTTT. Its translation is CAISGGPKGDQPQHF.

V gene TRBV19 combines with J gene TRBJ2-3, with D unclear. V dropped 5 bases and J dropped 0 bases, with 12 bases sitting between them. The length of the CDR3 is 15 residues. The V gene's germline CDR1 is LNHDA and CDR2 SQIVND (reference sequence). The CDR3 spells CASSPTSPSTDTQYF. The CDR3 DNA is TGTGCCAGTAGTCCAACTTCACCTAGCACAGATACGCAGTATTTT.

In this sample, this clone turned up once. The rearrangement joins TRBV5-1 to TRBJ2-1; 14 nucleotides agree with TRBD2. The ends lost 5 bases at V and 1 base at J; junction bases unmatched: 11. This CDR3 is 19 amino acids long. Germline V gene lookup returns CDR1 SGHRS and CDR2 YFSETQ. This CDR3 reads CASRRGLAGDLRSYNEQFF. In DNA form, the CDR3 reads TGCGCCAGCAGGAGGGGACTAGCGGGAGATCTAAGGTCCTACAATGAGCAGTTCTTC.

J is TRBJ2-1 and V is TRBV19, with TRBD1 matching over 8 bases. This CDR3 region has 13 residues. Germline V gives CDR1 LNHDA, CDR2 SQIVND (reference sequence). The V segment lost 8 bases and the J segment 9 bases; nucleotides outside the gene matches: 9. The CDR3 loop reads CASCPGTGTEQFF. CDR3 DNA: TGTGCCAGTTGTCCCGGGACAGGCACTGAGCAGTTCTTC. The full variable domain, completed using reference TRBV19 and TRBJ2-1, is DGGITQSPKYLFRKEGQNVTLSCEQNLNHDAMYWYRQDPGQGLRLIYYSQIVNDFQKGDIAEGYSVSREKKESFPLTVTSAQKNPTAFYLCASCPGTGTEQFFGPGTRLTVL.

J is TRBJ2-3 and V is TRBV11-3; D is undetermined. The CDR3 spans 14 residues. Trimming left V 5 bases short and J 5 bases short, with 14 bases between. CDR1 SGHNT and CDR2 YENEEA come from the germline V gene. CDR3 in DNA: TGTGCCAGCAGCCCCCGGAGCGTCCAAGATACGCAGTATTTT. This gives the protein CASSPRSVQDTQYF.

The genes are TRBV7-9 and TRBJ2-5, with D perhaps matching TRBD1 (7 bases). V was pared by 4 bases and J by 1 base, with 16 bases between. CDR3 size: 16 residues. Germline V gene sequence: CDR1 SEHNR, CDR2 FQNEAQ (reference sequence). The CDR3 DNA reads TGTGCCAGCAGCTCGAGGAGGGGACAGACCCAAGAGACCCAGTACTTC. This gives the protein CASSSRRGQTQETQYF.

The CDR3 sequence is CASSLGPSGFSGELFF. CDR3 coding DNA: TGTGCCAGCAGCTTAGGTCCTAGCGGCTTTTCCGGGGAGCTGTTTTTT. This chain connects TRBV11-2 to TRBJ2-2; 7 positions agree with TRBD2. CDR1 SGHAT and CDR2 FQNNGV come from the germline V gene. CDR3 length equals 16 residues. V lost 1 base and J lost 6; bases outside the gene matches: 8. The whole variable domain, remainder taken from reference TRBV11-2 and TRBJ2-2, is EAGVAQSPRYKIIEKRQSVAFWCNPISGHATLYWYQQILGQGPKLLIQFQNNGVVDDSQLPKDRFSAERLKGVDSTLKIQPAKLEDSAVYLCASSLGPSGFSGELFFGEGSRLTVL.

The chain links TRBV11-2 to TRBJ2-4; 10 bases are a match to TRBD1. CDR3 size: 18 residues. Germline V gene data show CDR1 as SGHAT and CDR2 as FQNNGV. The V segment lost 4 bases and the J segment 6 bases; nucleotides outside the gene matches: 15. The CDR3 loop reads CASSSIPGQGNLRNIQYF. The CDR3 DNA sequence: TGTGCCAGCAGCTCTATTCCGGGACAGGGGAATCTAAGAAACATTCAGTACTTC.

This clone appeared a few times. V usage is TRBV18 and J usage is TRBJ2-7; D is perhaps TRBD1 (6 bases). The germline V gene encodes CDR1 KGHSH and CDR2 LQKENI. V lost 3 bases and J 2 bases, leaving 11 bases between the germline ends. There are 14 residues in the CDR3. CDR3 in DNA: TGTGCCAGCTCACCGGAACAGGGACCCTACGAGCAGTACTTC. Amino acid sequence: CASSPEQGPYEQYF.

The chain carries TRBV4-3 and TRBJ2-7; 9 nucleotides align to TRBD1. Trimming took 1 base from V and 3 from J; bases not matched to a gene: 4. This CDR3 is 15 amino acids long. The germline V gene has CDR1 LGHNA and CDR2 YSLEER. This chain's CDR3 is CASSQGDREVYEQYF. CDR3 sequence (DNA): TGCGCCAGCAGCCAAGGGGACAGGGAGGTCTACGAGCAGTACTTC.

J is TRBJ2-3 and V is TRBV7-2, with D possibly TRBD1 on 6 matching bases. The CDR3 has 14 amino acids. Germline V gene sequence: CDR1 SGHTA, CDR2 FQGNSA. Between the trimmed V and J ends, which lost 6 bases and 6 bases, there was a span of 16 bases. The CDR3 spells CASRTAGGDDTQYF. The DNA for the CDR3 is TGTGCCAGCAGGACGGCTGGGGGCGATGATACGCAGTATTTT.

The J gene is TRBJ1-3, the V gene TRBV28; D gene ambiguous. CDR3 length: 14 amino acids. Trimming cost V 3 bases and J 0 bases, with 6 bases left between them. Germline lookup yields CDR1 MDHEN and CDR2 SYDVKM. This CDR3 reads CASSFSGSGNTIYF. CDR3 DNA sequence: TGTGCCAGCAGTTTTTCGGGCTCTGGAAACACCATATATTTT.

This clone was seen a handful of times. The V gene is TRBV18, the J gene TRBJ1-1; D might be TRBD1 (6 bases). CDR1 is KGHSH, CDR2 LQKENI, per germline. The CDR3 has 15 amino acids. Deletions cut 2 bases from V and 4 bases from J, with 14 bases between. In DNA form, the CDR3 reads TGTGCCAGCTCACCAGGTACAGGGACGGGCACTGAAGCTTTCTTT. This encodes CASSPGTGTGTEAFF.

This clone was observed a handful of times. V usage is TRBV7-9 and J usage is TRBJ1-3, with a tentative D call TRBD1 (5 bases). V dropped 6 bases and J dropped 4 bases, with 13 bases sitting between them. CDR3 length: 14 amino acids. Germline CDR1 is SEHNR and CDR2 is FQNEAQ (reference sequence). The CDR3 DNA reads as TGTGCCAGCAGTCTGGACATACTGGGAAACACCATATATTTT. It translates to CASSLDILGNTIYF.

This rearrangement joins TRBV7-2 to TRBJ2-7; TRBD2 aligns across 11 bases. The CDR3 sequence is 14 residues long. The germline CDR1 and CDR2 sequences are SGHTA and FQGNSA. The junction had 7 bases not matched to a gene; V was cut back by 5 bases and J by 7 bases. DNA of the CDR3: TGTGCCAGCAGCCAACTAGCGGGAGTTCGAGAGCAGTACTTC. The encoded protein is CASSQLAGVREQYF.

The chain carries TRBV28 and TRBJ2-7, with 7 bases lining up with TRBD1. The CDR3 covers 13 residues. CDR1 is MDHEN and CDR2 is SYDVKM in the germline V gene. The V segment lost 10 bases and the J segment 0 bases; nucleotides outside the gene matches: 6. CDR3 protein: CATWDSRSYEQYF. The CDR3 DNA sequence: TGTGCCACCTGGGACAGTCGCTCCTACGAGCAGTACTTC.

The chain joins TRBV7-8 to TRBJ1-2; 9 bases fit TRBD1. The V gene end was trimmed by 2 bases and the J gene end by 8 bases; junction bases not matched to a gene: 6. The CDR3 is 14 residues long. CDR1 and CDR2 (germline): SGHVS, FQNEAQ. This CDR3 reads CASSLNMGQGGYTF. CDR3 nucleotide sequence: TGTGCCAGCAGCTTAAACATGGGACAGGGAGGCTACACCTTC.